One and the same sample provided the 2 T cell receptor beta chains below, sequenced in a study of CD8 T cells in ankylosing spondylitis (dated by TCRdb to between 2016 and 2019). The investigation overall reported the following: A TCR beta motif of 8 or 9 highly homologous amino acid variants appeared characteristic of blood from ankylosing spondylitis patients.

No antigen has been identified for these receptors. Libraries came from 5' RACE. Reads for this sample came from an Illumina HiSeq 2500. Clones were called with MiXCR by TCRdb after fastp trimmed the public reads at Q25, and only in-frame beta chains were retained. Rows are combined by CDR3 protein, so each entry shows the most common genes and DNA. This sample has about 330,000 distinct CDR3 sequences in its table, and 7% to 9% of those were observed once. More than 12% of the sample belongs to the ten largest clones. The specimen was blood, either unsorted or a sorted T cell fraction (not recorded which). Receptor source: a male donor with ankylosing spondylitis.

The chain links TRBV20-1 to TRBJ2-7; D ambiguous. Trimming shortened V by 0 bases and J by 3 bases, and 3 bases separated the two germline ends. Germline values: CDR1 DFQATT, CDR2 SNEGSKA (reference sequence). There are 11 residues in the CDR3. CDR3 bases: TGCAGTGCTAGAGATTTCTACGAGCAGTACTTC. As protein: CSARDFYEQYF.

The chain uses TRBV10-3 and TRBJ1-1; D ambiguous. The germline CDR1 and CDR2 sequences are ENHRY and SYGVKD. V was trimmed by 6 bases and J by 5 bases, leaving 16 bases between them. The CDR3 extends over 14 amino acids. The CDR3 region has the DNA TGTGCCATCAGCCCCGACCGAGACGATACTGAAGCTTTCTTT. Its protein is CAISPDRDDTEAFF.